This T cell receptor (beta chain) originates from a study of T-cell memory formation after mild COVID-19. The overall study: Clusters of TCRs were largely donor specific.

General study findings and limits: Clones that shrank (day 15 to 85) were balanced CD4/CD8, whereas later expanders leaned CD4+.

This clonotype was observed a few times. Its target is unknown. After removal of 4 bases from V and 7 bases from J, the junction contained 6 bases not matched to a gene. CDR3 size: 15 residues. CDR1 and CDR2 (germline): LGHDT, YNNKEL (reference sequence). Employing constant-segment primers, 5'RACE generated TCR alpha and TCR beta cDNA libraries bearing sample barcodes and UMIs. TCRdb redid the calling of the 5' RACE reads with MiXCR, one entry per CDR3 protein. Here the sample spans 450,000 to 650,000 distinct CDR3 sequences, 20% to 25% being singletons. The rearrangement uses TRBV3-1 and TRBJ1-6, with TRBD1 matching over 8 bases. The origin of this receptor is an adult woman who had mild COVID-19 (a few samples of this study predate the infection). Cell type and time point are not known. What was sequenced was PBMCs or a T cell subset sorted from them (not recorded which). Here the CDR3 reads CASSRGQGGNSPLHF. DNA for the CDR3: TGTGCCAGCAGCCGAGGACAGGGAGGGAATTCACCCCTCCACTTT.